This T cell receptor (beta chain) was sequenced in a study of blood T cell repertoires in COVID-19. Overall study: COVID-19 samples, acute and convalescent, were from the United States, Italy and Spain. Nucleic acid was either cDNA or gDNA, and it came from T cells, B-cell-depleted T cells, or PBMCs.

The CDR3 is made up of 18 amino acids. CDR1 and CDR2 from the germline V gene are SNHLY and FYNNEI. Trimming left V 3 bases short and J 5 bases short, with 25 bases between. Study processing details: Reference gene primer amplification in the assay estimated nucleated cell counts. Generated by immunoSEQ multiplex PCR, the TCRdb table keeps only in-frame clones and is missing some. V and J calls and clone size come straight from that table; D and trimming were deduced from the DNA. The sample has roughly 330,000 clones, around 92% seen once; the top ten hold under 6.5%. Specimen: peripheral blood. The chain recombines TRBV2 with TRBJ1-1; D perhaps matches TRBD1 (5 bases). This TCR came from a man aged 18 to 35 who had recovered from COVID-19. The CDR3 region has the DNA TGTGCCAGCAGTGATGGTAATTACGCTCAGGGATTATGGACTGAAGCTTTCTTT. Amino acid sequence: CASSDGNYAQGLWTEAFF.